This T cell receptor (beta chain) was identified during a study of blood T cell repertoires in COVID-19. About the study: Donors in the United States, Italy and Spain gave samples during acute or convalescent COVID-19. Nucleic acid was either cDNA or gDNA, and it came from T cells, B-cell-depleted T cells, or PBMCs.

How the authors handled the data: Amplification from reference gene primers served as the basis for estimated nucleated cell counts. The method was immunoSEQ multiplex PCR; TCRdb's version includes in-frame clones alone and lacks a portion of them. V, J and clone size are taken as reported in that table, and D and trimming were inferred from the DNA itself. The sample yields fewer than 350,000 clones, approximately 87% seen once. Seattle's enrolled individuals joined amid active infection and were then monitored longitudinally. Trimming cost V 3 bases and J 2 bases, with 16 bases left between them. The CDR3 contains 16 residues. Germline V gives CDR1 SEHNR, CDR2 FQNEAQ (reference sequence).

This TCR derives from a woman in her 30s with COVID-19, enrolled during active disease. The source material was peripheral blood. The chain is built from TRBV7-9 and TRBJ1-2; possible D gene TRBD1, 6 bases. In DNA form, the CDR3 reads TGTGCCAGCAGCTTGGAACTACAGGGTTTGAACTATGGCTACACCTTC. Encoded protein: CASSLELQGLNYGYTF. Looking up the rest from reference TRBV7-9 and TRBJ1-2 gives the full variable domain: DTGVSQNPRHKITKRGQNVTFRCDPISEHNRLYWYRQTLGQGPEFLTYFQNEAQLEKSRLLSDRFSAERPKGSFSTLEIQRTEQGDSAMYLCASSLELQGLNYGYTFGSGTRLTVV.